This T cell receptor beta chain was obtained from a study of response to subunit inactivated influenza vaccine. Each CDR3 protein is one row after TCRdb ran MiXCR on the RT-PCR reads. The sample yields some 550,000 distinct CDR3 sequences, 20% to 25% seen once. This CDR3 has 14 amino acids. J was trimmed by 3 bases and V by 3 bases; bases with no gene match: 2. Germline CDR1 SGHTA, CDR2 FQGNSA. The same data also contributed to another study, on T cells expressing NK-cell markers. That source notes: The cDNA for TCR beta came from 5'RACE template switching with UMIs. HCMV seropositivity marked seven of the eight sequenced donors; one was seronegative. The dominant NKG2C+ clonotypes represented about 1.0-7.0% of CD8+ T cells in six donors.

Sequenced here: CD4+ T cells sorted from PBMCs, sampled approximately 13 days after vaccination. The clonotype originates from a man over 45 who received an inactivated influenza vaccine. V is TRBV7-2 and J is TRBJ2-7, with 10 bases identical to TRBD1. This chain's CDR3 is CASSLDRGFYEQYF. In DNA, the CDR3 is TGTGCCAGCAGCTTGGACAGGGGGTTCTACGAGCAGTACTTC. Supplemented by reference TRBV7-2 and TRBJ2-7, the full variable domain reads GAGVSQSPSNKVTEKGKDVELRCDPISGHTALYWYRQSLGQGLEFLIYFQGNSAPDKSGLPSDRFSAERTGGSVSTLTIQRTQQEDSAVYLCASSLDRGFYEQYFGPGTRLTVT.